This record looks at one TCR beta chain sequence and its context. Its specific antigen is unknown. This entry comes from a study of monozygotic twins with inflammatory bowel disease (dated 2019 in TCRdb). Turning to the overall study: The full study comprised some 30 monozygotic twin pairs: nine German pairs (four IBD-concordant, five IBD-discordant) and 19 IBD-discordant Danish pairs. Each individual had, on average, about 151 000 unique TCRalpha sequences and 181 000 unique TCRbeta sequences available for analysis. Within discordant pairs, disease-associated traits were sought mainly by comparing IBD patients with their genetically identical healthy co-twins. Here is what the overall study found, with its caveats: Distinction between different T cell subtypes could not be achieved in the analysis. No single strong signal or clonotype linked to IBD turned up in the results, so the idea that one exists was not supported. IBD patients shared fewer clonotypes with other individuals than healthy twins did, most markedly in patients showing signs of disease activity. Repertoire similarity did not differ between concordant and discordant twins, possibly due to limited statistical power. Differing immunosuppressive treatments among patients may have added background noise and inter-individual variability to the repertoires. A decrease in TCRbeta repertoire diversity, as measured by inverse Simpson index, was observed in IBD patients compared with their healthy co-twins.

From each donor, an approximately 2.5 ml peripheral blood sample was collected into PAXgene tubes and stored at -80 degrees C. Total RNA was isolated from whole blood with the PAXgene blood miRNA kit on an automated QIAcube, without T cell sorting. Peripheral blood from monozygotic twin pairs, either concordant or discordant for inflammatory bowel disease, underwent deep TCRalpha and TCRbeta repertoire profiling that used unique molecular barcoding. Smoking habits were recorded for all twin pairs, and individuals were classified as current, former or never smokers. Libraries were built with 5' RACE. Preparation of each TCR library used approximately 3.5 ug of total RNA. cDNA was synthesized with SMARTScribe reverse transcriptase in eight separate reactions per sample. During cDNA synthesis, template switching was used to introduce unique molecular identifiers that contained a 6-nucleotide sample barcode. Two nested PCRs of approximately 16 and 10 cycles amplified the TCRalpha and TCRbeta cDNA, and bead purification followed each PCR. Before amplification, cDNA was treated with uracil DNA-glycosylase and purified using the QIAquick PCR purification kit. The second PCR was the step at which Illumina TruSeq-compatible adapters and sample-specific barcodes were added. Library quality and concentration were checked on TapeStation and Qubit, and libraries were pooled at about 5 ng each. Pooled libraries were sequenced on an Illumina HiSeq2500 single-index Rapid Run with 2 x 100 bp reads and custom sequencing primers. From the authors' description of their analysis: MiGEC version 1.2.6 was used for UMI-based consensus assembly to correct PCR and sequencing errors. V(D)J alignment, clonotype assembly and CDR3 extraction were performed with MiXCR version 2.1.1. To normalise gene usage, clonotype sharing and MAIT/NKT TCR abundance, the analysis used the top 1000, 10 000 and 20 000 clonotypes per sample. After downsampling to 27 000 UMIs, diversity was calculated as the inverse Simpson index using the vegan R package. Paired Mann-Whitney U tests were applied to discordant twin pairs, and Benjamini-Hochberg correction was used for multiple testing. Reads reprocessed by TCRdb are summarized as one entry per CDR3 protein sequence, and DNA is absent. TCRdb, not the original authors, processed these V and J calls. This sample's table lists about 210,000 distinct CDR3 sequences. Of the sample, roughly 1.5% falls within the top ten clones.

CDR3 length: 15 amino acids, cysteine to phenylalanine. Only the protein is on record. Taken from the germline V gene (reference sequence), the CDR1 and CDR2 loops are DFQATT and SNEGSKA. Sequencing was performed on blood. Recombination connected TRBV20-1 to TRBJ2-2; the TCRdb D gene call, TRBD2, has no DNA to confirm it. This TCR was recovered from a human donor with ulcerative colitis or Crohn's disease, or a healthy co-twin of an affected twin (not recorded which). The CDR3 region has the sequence CSASQASGGIGELFF.